The 3 T cell receptor beta chains given below trace back to one sample, sequenced in a study of shared clonotypes between healthy human individuals. CD45RO negativity and positive selection for CCR7 defined naive CD8 cells, a population that excluded terminally differentiated effector memory CD45RA+ cells. Measured with immunoSEQ multiplex PCR; TCRdb has only the in-frame clones, and not every one. The sample records about 2 million clones, approximately 95% being singletons. Sequences were obtained from naive CD8+ T cells sorted from blood. All receptors come from a man aged 18 to 29 in good health.

This clone was recorded once. V usage is TRBV13 and J usage is TRBJ2-1, with D perhaps TRBD1 or TRBD2 (5 bases each). CDR1 is PRHDT, CDR2 FYEKMQ, per germline (reference sequence). V lost 5 bases and J 8 bases, leaving 16 bases between the germline ends. The CDR3 contains 14 residues. CDR3 sequence (DNA): TGTGCCAGCAGCAGATGGGACCCCCGGGATGAGCAGTTCTTC. This codes for CASSRWDPRDEQFF.

The V call is TRBV9, the J call TRBJ2-7; TRBD2 aligns across 12 bases. Germline CDR1 and CDR2: SGDLS and YYNGEE. V lost 4 bases to trimming and J lost 4 bases; unmatched junction nucleotides: 6. The CDR3 consists of 15 residues. This CDR3 is CASSSRTSGKYEQYF. CDR3 DNA sequence: TGTGCCAGCAGCTCCAGGACTAGCGGGAAATACGAGCAGTACTTC.

This chain uses TRBV7-9 with TRBJ1-4; TRBD1 aligns across 8 bases. Germline V gives CDR1 SEHNR, CDR2 FQNEAQ (reference sequence). V shed 5 bases, J shed 4 bases, and the junction held 6 bases outside the gene matches. This CDR3 has 15 amino acids. CDR3 residues: CASSGPGQVNEKLFF. The CDR3 DNA is TGTGCCAGCAGCGGGCCGGGACAGGTTAATGAAAAACTGTTTTTT.